Here is one T cell receptor beta chain with its context. From the 5' RACE reads, TCRdb called clonotypes with MiXCR, one entry per CDR3 protein. This sample has some 83,000 distinct CDR3 sequences, with approximately 20% found just once. The data stem from a study of spatial heterogeneity in lung cancer. The time point here: sample taken at primary tumor resection. Unsorted tumor, nontumor lung tissue or cryopreserved PBMC supplied the whole RNA. Trimming took off 0 bases at V and 6 bases at J, with 9 bases between the two ends. Germline V gene lookup returns CDR1 SGHRS and CDR2 YFSETQ. The CDR3 has 13 residues.

This TCR was recovered from a male donor with early-stage non-small cell lung cancer. Sequenced here: PBMCs, sampled at surgery. The J gene is TRBJ1-2, the V gene TRBV5-1; perhaps TRBD1 as D (5 bases). CDR3 amino acids: CASSLVGEDGYTF. The CDR3 nucleotides read TGCGCCAGCAGCTTGGTAGGGGAGGATGGCTACACCTTC.